Described below is a single T cell receptor (beta chain) sequence and its context. What it binds is unknown. This specimen comes from a study of graft-versus-host responses after intestinal transplantation. The assay was immunoSEQ multiplex PCR, and TCRdb's table has in-frame clones only and misses some. The top ten clones hold less than 1.5% of a sample with over 100,000 clones, 85% to 95% of them seen once. The CDR3 has 16 amino acids. The ends lost 3 bases at V and 4 bases at J; junction bases unmatched: 8. The germline V gene has CDR1 SGDLS and CDR2 YYNGEE. Sequencing used unstimulated CD8+ T cells sorted from spleen or lymph node cells, obtained before transplant. The V and J genes are TRBV9 and TRBJ1-2, with TRBD1 matching 11 bases. The origin of this receptor is a human donor who was the organ donor for an intestinal transplant. In DNA form, the CDR3 reads TGTGCCAGCAGCGGTCAGGACAGGGGGCGCTTCTATGGCTACACCTTC. Encoded protein: CASSGQDRGRFYGYTF.